The entry below gives a single T cell receptor (beta chain) sequence along with its context. The target antigen is unknown. The V gene lost 2 bases and the J gene lost 1 base, with 11 bases spanning the gap. The length of the CDR3 is 15 residues. The germline gives CDR1 SEHNR, CDR2 FQNEAQ (reference sequence). The data were obtained in a study of beta chain features in type 1 diabetes. Notes on the study in general: For Type 1 diabetes patients, all four CD4+ subsets carried TCRB CDR3s that were moderately but significantly shorter.

Expressed TCRB transcripts were sequenced because the isolated RNA had all been reverse transcribed beforehand. Here immunoSEQ multiplex PCR was the method, and the copy in TCRdb shows in-frame clones only, minus some. The sample consists of roughly 160,000 clones, 7.5% to 9.5% of them appearing once. The sequencing sample was made of central memory CD4+ T cells from blood. The rearrangement uses TRBV7-9 and TRBJ2-5; D is perhaps TRBD1 (6 bases). This receptor was obtained from a woman under 30 with type 1 diabetes. The CDR3 DNA reads TGTGCCAGCAGCTTAACTACAGGGATCCAAGAGACCCAGTACTTC. Encoded protein: CASSLTTGIQETQYF. Variable domain in full (rest from reference TRBV7-9 and TRBJ2-5): DTGVSQNPRHKITKRGQNVTFRCDPISEHNRLYWYRQTLGQGPEFLTYFQNEAQLEKSRLLSDRFSAERPKGSFSTLEIQRTEQGDSAMYLCASSLTTGIQETQYFGPGTRLLVL.